This T cell receptor beta chain is from a study of T cell responses to AZD1222 COVID-19 vaccine. The method was immunoSEQ multiplex PCR; TCRdb's version includes in-frame clones alone and lacks a portion of them. The sample carries about 120,000 clones, roughly nine tenths recorded once. J was trimmed by 2 bases and V by 5 bases; bases with no gene match: 4. Germline assignment: CDR1 SGHTA and CDR2 FQGNSA. The CDR3 runs 14 residues. J is TRBJ2-7 and V is TRBV7-2, with 9 bases that match TRBD2. This TCR derives from an adult who received the AZD1222 COVID-19 vaccine. The sample was peripheral blood, taken 28 days after the second AZD1222 dose. CDR3 region: CASSRSGSTYEQYF. The CDR3 nucleotides read TGTGCCAGCAGCCGTAGCGGGAGCACCTACGAGCAGTACTTC.